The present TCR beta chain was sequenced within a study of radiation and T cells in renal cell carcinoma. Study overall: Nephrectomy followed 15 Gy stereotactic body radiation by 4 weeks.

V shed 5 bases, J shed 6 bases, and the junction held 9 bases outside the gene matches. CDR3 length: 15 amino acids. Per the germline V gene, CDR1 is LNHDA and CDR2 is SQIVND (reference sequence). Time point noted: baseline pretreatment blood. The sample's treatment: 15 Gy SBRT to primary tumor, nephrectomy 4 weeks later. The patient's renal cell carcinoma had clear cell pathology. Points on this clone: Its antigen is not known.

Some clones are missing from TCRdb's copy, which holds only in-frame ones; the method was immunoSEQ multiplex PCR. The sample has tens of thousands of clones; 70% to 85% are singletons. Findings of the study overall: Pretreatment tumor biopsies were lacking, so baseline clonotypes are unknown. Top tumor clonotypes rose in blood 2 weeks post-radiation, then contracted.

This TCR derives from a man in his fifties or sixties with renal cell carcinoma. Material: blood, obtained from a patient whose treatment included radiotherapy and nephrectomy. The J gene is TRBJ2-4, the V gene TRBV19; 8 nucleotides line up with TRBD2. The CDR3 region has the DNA TGTGCCAGTAGTCCGCAGACTAGCGCTAGAAACATTCAGTACTTC. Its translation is CASSPQTSARNIQYF.